The rows below give T cell receptor beta chains drawn from one sample of a study of blood T cell repertoires in COVID-19. Repertoires were generated with immunoSEQ multiplex PCR, while TCRdb's copy carries only in-frame clones and drops some. The sample records about 250,000 clones, 75% to 90% being singletons. The sample was peripheral blood. These receptors were taken from a man aged 25-45 years with acute or convalescent COVID-19. Both conserved end residues are part of each CDR3. D genes are given only for firm matches. Clone size is shown for a subset of rows, as once, few, many or a class of expanded clone.

size	V	J	D	DNA	CDR3
.	TRBV10-3	TRBJ1-5	TRBD1	TGTGCCATCAGGGGTGGGACAGGGCGGAATCAGCCCCAGCATTTT	CAIRGGTGRNQPQHF
.	TRBV7-2	TRBJ2-2	.	TGTGCCAGCAGCTCATGGGGCAGGGTAAACACCGGGGAGCTGTTTTTT	CASSSWGRVNTGELFF
.	TRBV5-1	TRBJ2-2	TRBD2	TGCGCCAGCAGCCCTGGACTAGCGGGCACCGGGGAGCTGTTTTTT	CASSPGLAGTGELFF
.	TRBV7-3	TRBJ2-5	TRBD1	TGTGCCAGCAGCGCCCAACAGGGGATGGAGACCCAGTACTTC	CASSAQQGMETQYF
.	TRBV19	TRBJ2-5	TRBD1	TGTGCCAGTAGGGAAACAGGGGGCTGGTACCAAGAGACCCAGTACTTC	CASRETGGWYQETQYF
.	TRBV6-4	TRBJ2-2	TRBD2	TGTGCCAGCAGTGACTATCCTAGCGGGGGCACCGGGGAGCTGTTTTTT	CASSDYPSGGTGELFF
.	TRBV27	TRBJ2-1	.	TGTGCCAGCATGCACCCCGGTCGGGAGCAGTTCTTC	CASMHPGREQFF
once	TRBV5-4	TRBJ2-2	TRBD1	TGTGCCAGCAGCCCCCGGACAGGGGGCGCGTGGAACACCGGGGAGCTGTTTTTT	CASSPRTGGAWNTGELFF
.	TRBV5-4	TRBJ1-6	TRBD1	TGTGCCAGCAGCGTAGGACGCCGGGACAGCTCAGCACCCCTCCACTTT	CASSVGRRDSSAPLHF
.	TRBV12-3/TRBV12-4	TRBJ2-2	.	TGTGCCAGCAGTTTAAGGAGTACCGGGGAGCTGTTTTTT	CASSLRSTGELFF
few	TRBV19	TRBJ1-3	.	TGTGCCAGTAGTATTGACAGCACGGTTGGAAACACCATATATTTT	CASSIDSTVGNTIYF
.	TRBV6-5	TRBJ1-1	.	TGTGCCAGCAGTCTTCAGGGGACGAACACTGAAGCTTTCTTT	CASSLQGTNTEAFF
.	TRBV6-1	TRBJ1-5	TRBD1	TGTGCCAGCAGTGGATCCGACAGGGGAAGCTTTCAGCCCCAGCATTTT	CASSGSDRGSFQPQHF
.	TRBV5-1	TRBJ2-1	TRBD2	TGCGCCAGCAGCTCCAGCCCGGGACTAGCGGTTGGGAATGAGCAGTTCTTC	CASSSSPGLAVGNEQFF
.	TRBV12-3/TRBV12-4	TRBJ1-1	.	TGTGCCAGCAGTCAAAGGGGGTACACTGAAGCTTTCTTT	CASSQRGYTEAFF
.	TRBV9	TRBJ1-5	.	TGTGCCAGCAGCGTAGAGTCAGTCAATCAGCCCCAGCATTTT	CASSVESVNQPQHF
once	TRBV28	TRBJ2-5	TRBD2	TGTGCCAGCAGTTTTGGCGGGAGCCGGGAGACCCAGTACTTC	CASSFGGSRETQYF